The clone carrying this T cell receptor (beta chain) was counted between two and nine times. This entry is derived from a study of control samples from healthy donors and cancer patients. CDR3 size: 17 residues. V shed 0 bases, J shed 1 base, and the junction held 8 bases outside the gene matches. Germline V gene sequence: CDR1 SGHNT, CDR2 YYREEE (reference sequence). Assay: immunoSEQ multiplex PCR; the TCRdb copy retains only in-frame clones and omits some. The sample includes roughly 20,000 clones, approximately 78% of them seen just once. The sequence came from a man at least 80 years old with head and neck cancer. The chain has TRBV5-4 and TRBJ2-3; 7 bases are shared with TRBD1. Specimen: PBMCs. The CDR3 region has the DNA TGTGCCAGCAGCTTGGCCCCAAAGGGGGCCGGCACAGATACGCAGTATTTT. It translates to CASSLAPKGAGTDTQYF.